A selection of T cell receptor beta chains follows, all from one sample in a study of cytomegalovirus exposure and HLA in healthy donors. The repertoire was sequenced with immunoSEQ multiplex PCR; TCRdb's copy has only in-frame clones and lacks some. The sample lists around 91,000 clones; 75% to 80% were seen once. The specimen was PBMCs. These receptors all come from a woman between 35 and 50 years old in good health and CMV-seropositive. Each CDR3 is given with its conserved first and last residue. D genes are given only for firm matches. Clone sizes are given selectively: once, few, many, or a class where the clone is expanded.

cdr3_nt: TGTGCCAGCAGCTTGGGACTAGGTGGGAATAATGAGCAGTTCTTC
cdr3_aa: CASSLGLGGNNEQFF
j_call: TRBJ2-1
v_call: TRBV7-6
d_call: TRBD2
clone_size: .

cdr3_nt: TGCGCCAGCAGCTGGAAGGGGGTATGGGCCAAAAACATTCAGTACTTC
cdr3_aa: CASSWKGVWAKNIQYF
j_call: TRBJ2-4
v_call: TRBV5-1
d_call: .
clone_size: .

cdr3_nt: TGTGCCAGCAGCTCGACACCCTCTGGGGCCAACGTCCTGACTTTC
cdr3_aa: CASSSTPSGANVLTF
j_call: TRBJ2-6
v_call: TRBV5-4
d_call: .
clone_size: .

cdr3_nt: TGTGCCAGCAGCGTCGGAGCAAACAATGAGCAGTTCTTC
cdr3_aa: CASSVGANNEQFF
j_call: TRBJ2-1
v_call: TRBV5-6
d_call: .
clone_size: few

cdr3_nt: TGCGCCAGCAGCTCCGGGATGGGAGAATATCGCTCTGCGACCGCGCTGTTTTTT
cdr3_aa: CASSSGMGEYRSATALFF
j_call: TRBJ2-2
v_call: TRBV5-1
d_call: .
clone_size: .

cdr3_nt: TGTGCCAGCAGCTTAGGATTTCAGGTCCAAGCCAAAAACATTCAGTACTTC
cdr3_aa: CASSLGFQVQAKNIQYF
j_call: TRBJ2-4
v_call: TRBV7-2
d_call: .
clone_size: .

cdr3_nt: TGTGCCAGCAGCTCCCAGGGGACAACTAATGAAAAACTGTTTTTT
cdr3_aa: CASSSQGTTNEKLFF
j_call: TRBJ1-4
v_call: TRBV5-5
d_call: .
clone_size: .

cdr3_nt: TGTGCCATCCAACAGGGGGCGGGAAACACTGAAGCTTTCTTT
cdr3_aa: CAIQQGAGNTEAFF
j_call: TRBJ1-1
v_call: TRBV5-4
d_call: TRBD1
clone_size: once

cdr3_nt: TGCGCCAGCAGCCAGGGAGTTAATGAAAAACTGTTTTTT
cdr3_aa: CASSQGVNEKLFF
j_call: TRBJ1-4
v_call: TRBV4-3
d_call: .
clone_size: .

cdr3_nt: TGTGCCAGCATCCCCCAGGGGGCTATCGACGAGCAGTACTTC
cdr3_aa: CASIPQGAIDEQYF
j_call: TRBJ2-7
v_call: TRBV28
d_call: TRBD1
clone_size: .

cdr3_nt: TGTGCCAGCAGCGTGGGACTAGCGGCCAGCACAGATACGCAGTATTTT
cdr3_aa: CASSVGLAASTDTQYF
j_call: TRBJ2-3
v_call: TRBV9
d_call: TRBD2
clone_size: .

cdr3_nt: TGTGCCAGTAGTGCTAGCGGGAACACCGGGGAGCTGTTTTTT
cdr3_aa: CASSASGNTGELFF
j_call: TRBJ2-2
v_call: TRBV19
d_call: TRBD2
clone_size: .

cdr3_nt: TGTGCCAGCAGCCTCTCTACTAGCGGGAGTTCGTCTGGGGCCAACGTCCTGACTTTC
cdr3_aa: CASSLSTSGSSSGANVLTF
j_call: TRBJ2-6
v_call: TRBV4-2
d_call: TRBD2
clone_size: .

cdr3_nt: TGTGCCAGCAGCTTTCTGCAGGGGGCGATATCTGGAAACACCATATATTTT
cdr3_aa: CASSFLQGAISGNTIYF
j_call: TRBJ1-3
v_call: TRBV5-4
d_call: TRBD1
clone_size: .

cdr3_nt: TGTGCCAGCAGCTTAGGTCAGGGACTCAAGACCTACGAGCAGTACTTC
cdr3_aa: CASSLGQGLKTYEQYF
j_call: TRBJ2-7
v_call: TRBV7-6
d_call: .
clone_size: .

cdr3_nt: TGTGCCTGGAGGCGGGACAGGGGAAAGGTGTCACCCCTCCACTTT
cdr3_aa: CAWRRDRGKVSPLHF
j_call: TRBJ1-6
v_call: TRBV30
d_call: TRBD1
clone_size: .

cdr3_nt: TGCGCCAGCAGCTTGTTCCCGACAGGGGGCAACGATGAAAAACTGTTTTTT
cdr3_aa: CASSLFPTGGNDEKLFF
j_call: TRBJ1-4
v_call: TRBV5-1
d_call: TRBD1
clone_size: .

cdr3_nt: TGTGCCAGCTCACCAATGACACAGGATGGCTACACCTTC
cdr3_aa: CASSPMTQDGYTF
j_call: TRBJ1-2
v_call: TRBV18
d_call: .
clone_size: once

cdr3_nt: TGTGCCAGCAGCGTAGGAGGTCTCACCGGGGAGCTGTTTTTT
cdr3_aa: CASSVGGLTGELFF
j_call: TRBJ2-2
v_call: TRBV9
d_call: .
clone_size: few

cdr3_nt: TGTGCCAGCAGCCCCTATACGACAGGGGCGGAGGAAAAACTGTTTTTT
cdr3_aa: CASSPYTTGAEEKLFF
j_call: TRBJ1-4
v_call: TRBV7-9
d_call: TRBD1
clone_size: .

cdr3_nt: TGTGCCAGCAGCCTGACCGGGACTAGCTGGGATGAGCAGTTCTTC
cdr3_aa: CASSLTGTSWDEQFF
j_call: TRBJ2-1
v_call: TRBV5-6
d_call: TRBD2
clone_size: .

cdr3_nt: TGTGCCAGCAGCTTAGATACTAGCGGGCTATTCAATGAGCAGTTCTTC
cdr3_aa: CASSLDTSGLFNEQFF
j_call: TRBJ2-1
v_call: TRBV7-9
d_call: TRBD2
clone_size: .

cdr3_nt: TGTGCCAGCAGCTTAGGGGGGGCGGGAAGCACAGATACGCAGTATTTT
cdr3_aa: CASSLGGAGSTDTQYF
j_call: TRBJ2-3
v_call: TRBV7-3
d_call: .
clone_size: .

cdr3_nt: TGTGCCAGCGGCCTGACTAGCGGGAGAATCGATGAGCAGTTCTTC
cdr3_aa: CASGLTSGRIDEQFF
j_call: TRBJ2-1
v_call: TRBV25-1
d_call: TRBD2
clone_size: .

cdr3_nt: TGTGCCAGCAGCTTAAGGGCCGAGGGTGAGCAGTTCTTC
cdr3_aa: CASSLRAEGEQFF
j_call: TRBJ2-1
v_call: TRBV7-9
d_call: .
clone_size: .

cdr3_nt: TGTGCCAGTAGTAAACTAGCGGGAAACAATGAGCAGTTCTTC
cdr3_aa: CASSKLAGNNEQFF
j_call: TRBJ2-1
v_call: TRBV19
d_call: TRBD2
clone_size: .

cdr3_nt: TGTGCCAGTAGCCTTGGGGCCCCAGACGCAGATACGCAGTATTTT
cdr3_aa: CASSLGAPDADTQYF
j_call: TRBJ2-3
v_call: TRBV19
d_call: .
clone_size: .

cdr3_nt: TGTGCCAGCAGCTCGATTGGTACGGGGGCTTTCTTT
cdr3_aa: CASSSIGTGAFF
j_call: TRBJ1-1
v_call: TRBV5-4
d_call: .
clone_size: many

cdr3_nt: TGTGCCTGGAGTGGGGGAGGGGAAGTAGCTTTCTTT
cdr3_aa: CAWSGGGEVAFF
j_call: TRBJ1-1
v_call: TRBV30
d_call: .
clone_size: .

cdr3_nt: TGTGCCAGCAGCCTCGGGGCGGGGGAGACCCAGTACTTC
cdr3_aa: CASSLGAGETQYF
j_call: TRBJ2-5
v_call: TRBV11-3
d_call: .
clone_size: .

cdr3_nt: TGTGCCAGCAGCTTAGTGACAGGGTTTGACGAGCAGTACTTC
cdr3_aa: CASSLVTGFDEQYF
j_call: TRBJ2-7
v_call: TRBV7-8
d_call: TRBD1
clone_size: .